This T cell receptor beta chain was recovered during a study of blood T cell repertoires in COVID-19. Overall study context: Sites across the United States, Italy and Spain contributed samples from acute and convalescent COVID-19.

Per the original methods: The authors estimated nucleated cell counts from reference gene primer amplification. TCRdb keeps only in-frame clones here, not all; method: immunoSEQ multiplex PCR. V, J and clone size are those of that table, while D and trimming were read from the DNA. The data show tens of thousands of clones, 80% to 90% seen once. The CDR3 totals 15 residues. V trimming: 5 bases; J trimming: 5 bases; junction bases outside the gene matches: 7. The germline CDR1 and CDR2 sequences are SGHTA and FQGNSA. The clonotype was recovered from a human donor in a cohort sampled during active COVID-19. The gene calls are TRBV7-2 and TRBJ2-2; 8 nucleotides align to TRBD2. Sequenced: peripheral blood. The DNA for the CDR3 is TGTGCCAGCAGCCTGGGGACTAGAGGTACCGGGGAGCTGTTTTTT. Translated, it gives CASSLGTRGTGELFF.